This T cell receptor beta chain was recovered during a study of PD-1 blockade in mismatch repair-deficient tumors. The study, taken as a whole, reports: About 5% of the roughly 150 peptide-expanded blood TCRs were also found in tumor.

This CDR3 contains 15 residues. V was pared by 5 bases and J by 2 bases, with 8 bases of the junction left unmatched. The germline V gene encodes CDR1 SSHAT and CDR2 FNYEAQ (reference sequence). Specified time point: roughly 10-day in vitro stimulation with candidate neoantigen peptide 2. Measured with immunoSEQ multiplex PCR; TCRdb has only the in-frame clones, and not every one. The sample includes about 9,800 clones, 86% of them seen just once. Points on this clone: The target antigen is unknown.

The TCR comes from an adult with mismatch repair-deficient cancer. V usage is TRBV7-7 and J usage is TRBJ2-7; 8 bases align to TRBD2. Sample: cells cultured in vitro, taken from a patient treated with pembrolizumab. The CDR3 bases are TGTGCCAGCAGCCCCGACCATAGCGGGGCCTACGAGCAGTACTTC. This gives the protein CASSPDHSGAYEQYF.